The T cell receptor beta chain described here comes from a study of cytomegalovirus exposure and HLA in healthy donors. Amplification used 60 Vbeta primers and 13 Jbeta primers. The method was immunoSEQ multiplex PCR; TCRdb's version includes in-frame clones alone and lacks a portion of them. Here the sample spans 55,000 to 80,000 clones, 65% to 70% being singletons. General study results and limits: A later examination showed that TCR association rates differed by HLA locus, with DRB1 most and HLA-C fewest. Later work associated around 18,000 TCR beta sequences with HLA alleles at 0.05 false discovery rate.

Trimming shortened V by 3 bases and J by 2 bases, and 10 bases separated the two germline ends. This CDR3 is 14 amino acids long. The germline V gene has CDR1 MNHEY and CDR2 SVGAGI. This clone appeared a few times. Its matching antigen is unknown. The origin of this receptor is a middle-aged man in good health and CMV-seropositive. The sample consisted of PBMCs. This chain joins TRBV6-5 and TRBJ1-2, with D unclear. This CDR3 reads CASSYRELNYGYTF. The CDR3 DNA sequence: TGTGCCAGCAGTTATCGGGAGTTAAACTATGGCTACACCTTC.